The 29 T cell receptor beta chains given below trace back to one sample, sequenced in a study of blood T cell repertoires in COVID-19. Sequencing was performed with immunoSEQ multiplex PCR; in TCRdb, only in-frame clones are kept and a portion is missing. Of fewer than 450,000 clones listed, roughly 90% are singletons. Sequencing input: peripheral blood. The receptor set was obtained from a woman aged 65 to 85 with COVID-19, enrolled during active disease.

The V and J genes are TRBV28 and TRBJ1-1; perhaps TRBD1 as D (6 bases). V lost 5 bases and J lost 0, with 19 bases in between. CDR3 length: 17 amino acids. Germline V gives CDR1 MDHEN, CDR2 SYDVKM. The CDR3 here is CASSRTGMKVMNTEAFF. The CDR3 bases are TGTGCCAGCAGTCGTACAGGGATGAAGGTTATGAACACTGAAGCTTTCTTT.

The chain employs TRBV6-2 or TRBV6-3 and TRBJ2-7; D remains unclear. V dropped 5 bases and J dropped 2 bases, with 13 bases sitting between them. The V gene's germline CDR1 is MNHEY and CDR2 SVGEGT. The CDR3 sequence is 14 residues long. The DNA of the CDR3 is TGTGCCAGCAGTCGACTGACCGCAACCTACGAGCAGTACTTC. The encoded protein is CASSRLTATYEQYF.

The genes are TRBV6-5 and TRBJ1-5; 9 bases agree with TRBD1. J gave up 3 bases and V 7 bases, and 1 base lay outside the gene matches. There are 13 residues in the CDR3. Germline loops: CDR1 MNHEY, CDR2 SVGAGI. The CDR3 region has the DNA TGTGCCAGCAACAGGGGGCCCAATCAGCCCCAGCATTTT. It codes for CASNRGPNQPQHF.

CDR3 coding DNA: TGTGCCAGCAGTTCAGAGGGGGTTTACGATGGCTACACCTTC. As protein: CASSSEGVYDGYTF. The V and J genes are TRBV28 and TRBJ1-2; possible D gene TRBD1, 6 bases. The V and J ends lost 4 bases and 6 bases respectively, with 15 bases between them. Per the germline V gene, CDR1 is MDHEN and CDR2 is SYDVKM. This CDR3 region has 14 residues.

This rearrangement joins TRBV9 to TRBJ1-2; a weak D match, TRBD1 (6 bases). Per the germline V gene, CDR1 is SGDLS and CDR2 is YYNGEE. The V gene lost 3 bases and the J gene lost 1 base, with 7 bases spanning the gap. The CDR3 sequence is 13 residues long. CDR3 in amino acids: CASSADSNYGYTF. As DNA, the CDR3 is TGTGCCAGCAGCGCGGACAGTAACTATGGCTACACCTTC.

A remark on this clone: At the DNA level, this CDR3 is encoded by other sequences in the same sample as well. The CDR3 protein is CASSRTGGDGYTF. CDR3 DNA sequence: TGTGCCAGCAGCAGGACAGGGGGGGATGGCTACACCTTC. This rearrangement joins TRBV2 to TRBJ1-2, with TRBD1 identical over 10 bases. This CDR3 has 13 amino acids. Looked up from germline, CDR1 is SNHLY and CDR2 is FYNNEI. The V segment lost 6 bases and the J segment 6 bases; nucleotides outside the gene matches: 4.

The CDR3 nucleotides read TGTGCCAGCAGCCAAGGGACAGAATCGGCTTTCTTT. Translated, it gives CASSQGTESAFF. The chain is built from TRBV4-2 and TRBJ1-1, with D possibly TRBD1 on 6 matching bases. Between the trimmed V and J ends, which lost 1 base and 11 bases, there was a span of 11 bases. This CDR3 is built from 12 residues. Germline V gives CDR1 LGHNA, CDR2 YNFKEQ.

The V and J genes are TRBV5-6 and TRBJ2-3; D gene uncertain. The CDR3 runs to 16 residues. V was shortened by 6 bases and J by 1 base, with 18 bases between the two germline ends. Germline V gives CDR1 SGHDT, CDR2 YYEEEE. CDR3 protein: CASKMRKPLGTDTQYF. The CDR3 DNA reads TGTGCCAGCAAAATGAGGAAGCCTCTTGGCACAGATACGCAGTATTTT.

In this sample, this clone turned up a few times. The chain links TRBV11-2 to TRBJ1-2; D is unclear. Trimming left V 2 bases short and J 5 bases short, with 15 bases between. Germline lookup yields CDR1 SGHAT and CDR2 FQNNGV. The CDR3 sequence is 15 residues long. The CDR3: CASSLPSRIGYGYTF. CDR3 bases: TGTGCCAGCAGCTTACCTTCTCGCATCGGGTATGGCTACACCTTC.

The chain recombines TRBV5-4 with TRBJ2-7, with 9 bases fitting TRBD2. From germline, CDR1 is SGHNT and CDR2 YYREEE (reference sequence). There are 16 residues in the CDR3. V lost 4 bases, J lost 0 bases, and 8 bases stayed unmatched. CDR3 loop: CASSRRASGVSYEQYF. Here the CDR3 DNA reads TGTGCCAGCAGCCGCCGGGCTAGCGGGGTCTCCTACGAGCAGTACTTC.

For the CDR3, the DNA is TGTGCCAGCAGTGGACAACCCTCTGGGGCCAACGTCCTGACTTTC. Translating it yields CASSGQPSGANVLTF. The chain combines TRBV2 with TRBJ2-6; D unresolved. Trimming took 4 bases from V and 0 from J, leaving 7 bases between them. This CDR3 spans 15 amino acids. Germline V CDR1 and CDR2: SNHLY, FYNNEI.

The count of this clone is one. The chain is built from TRBV3-1 (or the pseudogene TRBV3-2) and TRBJ2-3, with 8 bases identical to TRBD2. V lost 2 bases, J lost 4 bases, and 5 bases stayed unmatched. Germline V lookup: CDR1 LGHDT, CDR2 YNNKEL (reference sequence). The CDR3 runs to 15 residues. Written as DNA, the CDR3 is TGTGCCAGCAGCCAACCGAGCGGGGGCCCAGATACGCAGTATTTT. It translates to CASSQPSGGPDTQYF.

J is TRBJ2-7 and V is TRBV19, with TRBD2 matching over 15 bases. V was clipped by 7 bases and J by 7 bases; unmatched bases: 8. The CDR3 extends over 15 amino acids. Germline assignment: CDR1 LNHDA and CDR2 SQIVND (reference sequence). This CDR3 is CASKKPGLAGGEQYF. DNA of the CDR3: TGTGCCAGTAAGAAACCGGGACTAGCGGGGGGTGAGCAGTACTTC.

The chain is built from TRBV2 and TRBJ1-1, with TRBD1 as a possible D gene (5 bases). This CDR3 contains 14 residues. V was clipped by 6 bases and J by 4 bases, with 15 bases between them. The germline gives CDR1 SNHLY, CDR2 FYNNEI. CDR3: CASRSPGGSTEAFF. Here the CDR3 DNA reads TGTGCCAGCAGGTCACCGGGGGGAAGCACTGAAGCTTTCTTT.

The chain uses TRBV18 and TRBJ2-7; 10 bases match TRBD1. The J segment lost 0 bases and the V segment lost 4 bases, leaving 6 bases of the junction unmatched. CDR1 is KGHSH and CDR2 is LQKENI in the germline V gene. This CDR3 is built from 16 residues. The CDR3 DNA reads TGTGCCAGCTCACTGGTTGGACAGGGGGTCTCCTACGAGCAGTACTTC. As protein: CASSLVGQGVSYEQYF.

This clone was counted between two and nine times. The rearrangement uses TRBV7-9 and TRBJ1-1; a weak D match, TRBD1 (5 bases). The CDR3 totals 15 residues. Germline assignment: CDR1 SEHNR and CDR2 FQNEAQ (reference sequence). Trimming took 8 bases from V and 0 from J, leaving 16 bases between them. Here the CDR3 reads CASASIRTLNTEAFF. In DNA, the CDR3 is TGTGCCAGCGCCAGTATTAGGACATTGAACACTGAAGCTTTCTTT.

This sequence joins TRBV7-2 and TRBJ2-3; no firm D call. CDR3 length: 15 residues. Trimming stripped 3 bases from V and 2 bases from J, with 12 bases between. CDR1 is SGHTA, CDR2 FQGNSA, per germline. The CDR3 region is CASSLLADFTDTQYF. The CDR3 DNA is TGTGCCAGCAGCTTGTTGGCGGATTTCACAGATACGCAGTATTTT.

V usage is TRBV19 and J usage is TRBJ1-1; D perhaps matches TRBD1 (6 bases). CDR3 length equals 17 residues. With 5 bases removed from V and 11 bases from J, the gap between germline ends came to 30 bases. The germline gives CDR1 LNHDA, CDR2 SQIVND (reference sequence). CDR3 region: CASSVLDRDIRSSVAFF. The DNA for the CDR3 is TGTGCCAGTAGTGTCCTGGACAGAGATATCAGAAGCAGTGTTGCTTTCTTT. The full variable domain, in which reference TRBV19 and TRBJ1-1 provide the parts outside the CDR3, is DGGITQSPKYLFRKEGQNVTLSCEQNLNHDAMYWYRQDPGQGLRLIYYSQIVNDFQKGDIAEGYSVSREKKESFPLTVTSAQKNPTAFYLCASSVLDRDIRSSVAFFGQGTRLTVV.

This clone appeared a few times. This rearrangement joins TRBV20-1 to TRBJ2-7; 10 bases are shared with TRBD2. J lost 0 bases, V lost 3 bases, and 14 bases had no gene match. From germline, CDR1 is DFQATT and CDR2 SNEGSKA (reference sequence). The CDR3 runs to 18 residues. The CDR3 sequence: CSASRRASGGQSSYEQYF. Here the CDR3 DNA reads TGCAGTGCTAGTAGGCGGGCTAGCGGGGGCCAAAGCTCCTACGAGCAGTACTTC.

A few counts support this clone. V usage is TRBV5-6 and J usage is TRBJ2-7; D remains unclear. V was pared by 0 bases and J by 0 bases, with 10 bases between. Looked up from germline, CDR1 is SGHDT and CDR2 is YYEEEE. This CDR3 is built from 15 residues. The CDR3 coding sequence is TGTGCCAGCAGCTTGGCGGGTATCTTCTCCTACGAGCAGTACTTC. Residues: CASSLAGIFSYEQYF.

In its sample, this clone was seen once. CDR3 DNA sequence: TGTGCCAGCAGCGTAAGTGGAGGGTGGAACACTGAAGCTTTCTTT. Its translation: CASSVSGGWNTEAFF. The gene calls are TRBV9 and TRBJ1-1; D not resolved. The CDR3 has 15 residues. Trimming shortened V by 1 base and J by 1 base, and 11 bases separated the two germline ends. CDR1 is SGDLS and CDR2 is YYNGEE in the germline V gene.

This sequence joins TRBV24-1 and TRBJ2-3, with a tentative D call TRBD2 (5 bases). Germline CDR1 is KGHDR and CDR2 is SFDVKD. Trimming took 0 bases from V and 7 from J, leaving 13 bases between them. This CDR3 comprises 15 residues. CDR3: CATSDLRGSGNTQYF. The CDR3 region has the DNA TGTGCCACCAGTGATTTGCGAGGGTCCGGGAATACGCAGTATTTT.

The V gene is TRBV6-6, the J gene TRBJ1-3, with TRBD1 identical over 8 bases. The germline CDR1 and CDR2 sequences are MNHNY and SVGAGI (reference sequence). The CDR3 contains 17 residues. V shed 6 bases, J shed 0 bases, and the junction held 10 bases outside the gene matches. The CDR3 coding sequence is TGTGCCAGCAGACGACAGGGGAGTTTGACCTCTGGAAACACCATATATTTT. It translates to CASRRQGSLTSGNTIYF.

This clone was picked up a small number of times. The genes are TRBV11-2 and TRBJ2-7; 9 nucleotides line up with TRBD1. Trimming took 0 bases from V and 5 from J; bases not matched to a gene: 5. Germline CDR1 reads SGHAT; CDR2 reads FQNNGV. The CDR3 sequence is 15 residues long. The CDR3 nucleotides read TGTGCCAGCAGCTTAGACCTGGGACAGGGAAACGAGCAGTACTTC. It codes for CASSLDLGQGNEQYF.

The rearrangement uses TRBV30 and TRBJ1-2, with a tentative D call TRBD1 (5 bases). The ends were cut back, 2 bases at V and 3 bases at J, with 10 bases in the middle. Germline lookup yields CDR1 GTSNPN and CDR2 SVGIG (reference sequence). CDR3 size: 13 residues. The CDR3 is CAWSWGDDYGYTF. The CDR3 nucleotides read TGTGCCTGGAGTTGGGGGGATGACTATGGCTACACCTTC.

This clone occurred a few times. The chain is built from TRBV7-9 and TRBJ2-2, with a tentative D call TRBD2 (5 bases). This CDR3 comprises 16 residues. The ends were cut back, 2 bases at V and 0 bases at J, with 10 bases in the middle. The germline V gene has CDR1 SEHNR and CDR2 FQNEAQ (reference sequence). CDR3 bases: TGTGCCAGCAGCTTAAGAGGCGGGTCGAACACCGGGGAGCTGTTTTTT. The encoded protein is CASSLRGGSNTGELFF.

This sequence joins TRBV6-5 and TRBJ1-2; D may be TRBD1 (6 bases). The ends were cut back, 2 bases at V and 4 bases at J, with 11 bases in the middle. Germline CDR1 reads MNHEY; CDR2 reads SVGAGI. The CDR3 length is 14 residues. CDR3 DNA: TGTGCCAGCAGTTACAACAGGGAGGGCTATGGCTACACCTTC. It encodes CASSYNREGYGYTF.

This chain links TRBV9 with TRBJ1-2; TRBD1 might be the D (6 bases). Germline V gives CDR1 SGDLS, CDR2 YYNGEE. Deletions cut 0 bases from V and 6 bases from J, with 15 bases between. The CDR3 has 15 residues. CDR3 sequence (DNA): TGTGCCAGCAGCGTAGGCCAGGGGAGTGACGATGGCTACACCTTC. Translation gives CASSVGQGSDDGYTF.

This rearrangement joins TRBV5-6 to TRBJ2-5, with 8 positions matching TRBD1. V was clipped by 4 bases and J by 2 bases; unmatched bases: 7. This CDR3 contains 15 residues. The germline V gene encodes CDR1 SGHDT and CDR2 YYEEEE. The CDR3 DNA is TGTGCCAGCAGCACCCGGACAGGGATACAAGAGACCCAGTACTTC. Its protein is CASSTRTGIQETQYF.